These T cell receptor beta chains were read from a single sample in a study of cytomegalovirus exposure and HLA in healthy donors. Profiled with immunoSEQ multiplex PCR; TCRdb holds only in-frame clones, not every one. The sample lists about 91,000 clones; about three quarters were seen once. Sequences were obtained from PBMCs. These receptors originate from a male donor in good health and CMV-seropositive. Both conserved end residues are trimmed from each CDR3.

TRBV4-1 ASSQGSGPLGEQY
TRBV7-8 ASSPAGQGSDTQY
TRBV2 ASRRTGANYGYT
TRBV18 ASSLTRTGMGSDTQY
TRBV12-5 ASGLSGQGLIGELF
TRBV4-1 ASSQDSVGQGEKLF
TRBV29-1 SVPNPGTRGNEQF
TRBV5-8 ASSLSGRGKGF
TRBV28 ASSTILFAEQY
TRBV6-5 ASSSIRASGSYEQY
TRBV5-4 ASSLAREFSIYGYT
TRBV2 ASSETQTYEQY
TRBV28 ASSLLAADNEQF
TRBV19 ASSIDSVGSGGNQPQH
TRBV5-6 ASRYVGQSSYEQY
TRBV7-2 ASSFVGRGDSLQY
TRBV5-6 ASRRDVAPFYGYT
TRBV19 ASTPSAGGMSDTQY
TRBV5-1 ASSLFGGLGNTEAF
TRBV19 ASSPGGNQPQH
TRBV7-6 ASSLRPGSIEAF
TRBV11-2 ASRHMAGSYEQY
TRBV30 AWSPTGGNYGYT
TRBV6-5 ASSSPGQGPYGYT
TRBV5-1 ASSLTALLGYT
TRBV7-9 ASSSGQYEKLF
TRBV2 ASSSPAGTGGPLQSPDTQY
TRBV6-6 ASNTRGGQETQY
TRBV6-5 ASRSSGRIYEQY
TRBV25-1 ASSDPGQGVTQY
TRBV5-1 ASSLGSGGGTYEQY
TRBV28 ASSFLTGGITEAF
TRBV5-6 ASSLSDRGTDTQY
TRBV6-1 ASSETLQNTEAF
TRBV28 ASKEGMDYGYT
TRBV13 ASSGGGGGSYNEQF
TRBV27 ASSSPNQVREPYGYT
TRBV7-2 ASSLGITPTDTQY
TRBV6-1 ASSPSGTGKHEQY
TRBV2 ASSGNQANTGELF
TRBV27 ASSSYRGTGVQQPQH
TRBV14 ASSQSRDRGLGNYGYT
TRBV29-1 SVQLAPSSYNEQF
TRBV2 ATRQGVRETQY
TRBV25-1 ASSWGTSTEQY
TRBV28 ASSFAGYNSPLH
TRBV6-5 ASSYGRRQPQH
TRBV5-1 ASSLGASNHQETQY
TRBV6-4 ASTSGTGFVDEQF